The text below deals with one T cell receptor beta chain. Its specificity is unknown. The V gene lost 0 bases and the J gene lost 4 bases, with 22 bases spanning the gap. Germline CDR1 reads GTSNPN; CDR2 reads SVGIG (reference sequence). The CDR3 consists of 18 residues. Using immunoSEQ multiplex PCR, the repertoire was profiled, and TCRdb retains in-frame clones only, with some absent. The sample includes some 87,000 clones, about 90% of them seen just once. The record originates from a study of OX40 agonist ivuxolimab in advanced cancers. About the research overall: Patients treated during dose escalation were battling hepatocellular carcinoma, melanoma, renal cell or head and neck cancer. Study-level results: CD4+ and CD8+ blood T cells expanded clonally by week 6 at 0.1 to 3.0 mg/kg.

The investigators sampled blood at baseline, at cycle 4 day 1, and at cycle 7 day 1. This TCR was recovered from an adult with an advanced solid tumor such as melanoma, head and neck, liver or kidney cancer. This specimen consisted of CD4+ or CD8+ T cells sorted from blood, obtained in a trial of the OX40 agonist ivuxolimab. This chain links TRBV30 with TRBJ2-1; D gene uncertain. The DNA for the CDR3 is TGTGCCTGGAGTGTACTCGTCGCGTTGGGCCAGGTGTACAATGAGCAGTTCTTC. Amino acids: CAWSVLVALGQVYNEQFF.